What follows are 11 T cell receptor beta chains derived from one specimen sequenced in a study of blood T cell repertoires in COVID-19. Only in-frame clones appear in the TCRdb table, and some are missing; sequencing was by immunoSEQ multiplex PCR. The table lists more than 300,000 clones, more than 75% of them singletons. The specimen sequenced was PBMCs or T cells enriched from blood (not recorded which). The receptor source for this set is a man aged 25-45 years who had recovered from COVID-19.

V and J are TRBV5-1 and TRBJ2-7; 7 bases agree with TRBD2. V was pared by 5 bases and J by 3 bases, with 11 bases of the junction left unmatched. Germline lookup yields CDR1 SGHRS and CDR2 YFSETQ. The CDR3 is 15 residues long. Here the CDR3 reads CASRGQGGDHYEQYF. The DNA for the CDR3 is TGCGCCAGCAGAGGCCAGGGAGGGGACCACTACGAGCAGTACTTC. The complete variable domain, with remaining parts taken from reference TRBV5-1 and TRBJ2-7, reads KAGVTQTPRYLIKTRGQQVTLSCSPISGHRSVSWYQQTPGQGLQFLFEYFSETQRNKGNFPGRFSGRQFSNSRSEMNVSTLELGDSALYLCASRGQGGDHYEQYFGPGTRLTVT.

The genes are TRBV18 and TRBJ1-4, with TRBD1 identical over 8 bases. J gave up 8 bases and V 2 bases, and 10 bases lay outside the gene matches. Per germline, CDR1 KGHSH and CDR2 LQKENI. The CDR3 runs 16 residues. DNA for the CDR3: TGTGCCAGCTCACCAAAGGGGACAGGAGCGGGGGAAAAACTGTTTTTT. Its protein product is CASSPKGTGAGEKLFF.

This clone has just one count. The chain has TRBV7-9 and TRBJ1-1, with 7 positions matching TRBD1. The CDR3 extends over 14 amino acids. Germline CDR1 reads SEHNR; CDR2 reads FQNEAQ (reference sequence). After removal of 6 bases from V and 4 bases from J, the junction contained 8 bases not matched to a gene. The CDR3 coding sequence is TGTGCCAGCAGTTCGACAGGGATGGGCACTGAAGCTTTCTTT. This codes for CASSSTGMGTEAFF.

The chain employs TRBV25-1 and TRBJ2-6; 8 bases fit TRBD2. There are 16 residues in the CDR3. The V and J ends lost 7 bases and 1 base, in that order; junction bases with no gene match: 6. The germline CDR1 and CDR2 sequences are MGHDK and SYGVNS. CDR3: CASMGAGDSGANVLTF. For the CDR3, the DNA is TGTGCCAGCATGGGAGCGGGAGATTCTGGGGCCAACGTCCTGACTTTC.

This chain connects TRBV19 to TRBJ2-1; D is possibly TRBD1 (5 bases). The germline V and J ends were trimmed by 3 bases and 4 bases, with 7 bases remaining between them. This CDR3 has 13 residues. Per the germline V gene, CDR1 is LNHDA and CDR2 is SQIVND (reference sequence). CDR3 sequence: CASSMGLYNEQFF. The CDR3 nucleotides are TGTGCCAGTAGTATGGGGCTATACAATGAGCAGTTCTTC.

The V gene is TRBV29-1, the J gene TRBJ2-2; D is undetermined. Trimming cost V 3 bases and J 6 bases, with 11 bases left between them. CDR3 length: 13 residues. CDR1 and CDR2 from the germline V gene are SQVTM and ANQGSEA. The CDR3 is CSVELRRPGELFF. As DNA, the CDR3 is TGCAGCGTTGAGCTGCGCCGCCCCGGGGAGCTGTTTTTT.

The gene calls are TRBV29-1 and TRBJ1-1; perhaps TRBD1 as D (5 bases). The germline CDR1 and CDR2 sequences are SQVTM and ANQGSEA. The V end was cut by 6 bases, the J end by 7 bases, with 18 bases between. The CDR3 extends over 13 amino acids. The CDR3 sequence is CSVMGVGRSEAFF. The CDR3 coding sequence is TGCAGCGTCATGGGGGTCGGGAGGAGTGAAGCTTTCTTT.

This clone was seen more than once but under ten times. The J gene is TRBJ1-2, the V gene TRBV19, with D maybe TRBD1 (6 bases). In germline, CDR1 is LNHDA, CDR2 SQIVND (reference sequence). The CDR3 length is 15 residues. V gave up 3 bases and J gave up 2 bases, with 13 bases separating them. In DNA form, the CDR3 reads TGTGCCAGTAGTATCGGGGACACATTAAACTATGGCTACACCTTC. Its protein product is CASSIGDTLNYGYTF.

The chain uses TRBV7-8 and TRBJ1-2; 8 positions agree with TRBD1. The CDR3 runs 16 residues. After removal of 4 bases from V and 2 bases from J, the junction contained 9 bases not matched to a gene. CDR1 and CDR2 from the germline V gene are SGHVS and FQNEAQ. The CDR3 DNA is TGTGCCAGCAGCTCAACCGGACAGGGTAGAAACTATGGCTACACCTTC. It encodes CASSSTGQGRNYGYTF.

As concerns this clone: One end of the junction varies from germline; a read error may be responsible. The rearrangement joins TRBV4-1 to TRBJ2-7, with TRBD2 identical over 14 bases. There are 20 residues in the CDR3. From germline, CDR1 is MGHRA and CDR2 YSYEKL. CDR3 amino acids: CARSRHPGTSGRSYGYEQYF. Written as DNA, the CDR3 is TGCGCCCGCAGCCGACACCCCGGGACTAGCGGGAGAAGTTACGGCTACGAGCAGTACTTC.

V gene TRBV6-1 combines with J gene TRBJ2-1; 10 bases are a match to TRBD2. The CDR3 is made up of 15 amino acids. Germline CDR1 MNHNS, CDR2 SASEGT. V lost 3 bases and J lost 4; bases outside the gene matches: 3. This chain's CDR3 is CASSDRTSGYNEQFF. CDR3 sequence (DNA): TGTGCCAGCAGTGACCGGACTAGCGGATACAATGAGCAGTTCTTC.